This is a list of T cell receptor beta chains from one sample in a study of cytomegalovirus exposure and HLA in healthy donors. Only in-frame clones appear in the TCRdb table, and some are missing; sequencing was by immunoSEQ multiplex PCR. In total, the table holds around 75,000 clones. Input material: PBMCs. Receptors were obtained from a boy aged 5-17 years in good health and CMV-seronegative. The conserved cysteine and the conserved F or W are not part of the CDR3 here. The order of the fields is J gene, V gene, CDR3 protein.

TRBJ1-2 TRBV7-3 ASSLGRDNYGYT
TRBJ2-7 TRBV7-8 ASSPDRVSYEQY
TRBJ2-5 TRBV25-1 ASSESQPGETQY
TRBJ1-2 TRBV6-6 ASSQGDYGYT
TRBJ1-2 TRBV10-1 ASSESRRGQGYT
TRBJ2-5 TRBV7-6 ASSLVGRGETQY
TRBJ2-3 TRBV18 ASSPASGDYTQY
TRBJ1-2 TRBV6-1 ASRAGTVSYGYT
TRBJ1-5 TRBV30 AWSQGSFQPQH
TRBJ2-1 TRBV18 ASSPPRRREVNEQF